This T cell receptor (beta chain) was retrieved from a study of OX40 agonist ivuxolimab in advanced cancers. Points from the study as a whole: Still undetermined is the antigen specificity of the expanded peripheral T cells.

The length of the CDR3 is 14 residues. CDR1 and CDR2 (germline): SGHVS, FQNEAQ. The V end was cut by 1 base, the J end by 6 bases, with 10 bases between. Worth noting for this clone: Its antigen is undetermined.

The repertoire was sequenced with immunoSEQ multiplex PCR; TCRdb's copy has only in-frame clones and lacks some. The data contain 91,000 or so clones, 80% to 90% of them singletons. Patients were ineligible given autoimmune disease history or systemic immunosuppression. The sequence was collected from an adult with an advanced solid tumor such as melanoma, head and neck, liver or kidney cancer. The gene calls are TRBV7-8 and TRBJ1-5, with D tentatively TRBD1 (6 bases). This sample comprised CD4+ or CD8+ T cells sorted from blood, obtained in a trial of the OX40 agonist ivuxolimab. CDR3 nucleotides: TGTGCCAGCAGCTTAGGGGGGCTAGGTCAGCCCCAGCATTTT. Protein product: CASSLGGLGQPQHF.